This T cell receptor (beta chain) stems from a study of blood T cell repertoires in COVID-19 (dated by TCRdb to the early 2020s). Context from the whole study: Samples covering the acute and convalescent phases of COVID-19 were provided by collaborators in the United States, Italy and Spain. The material from the prospective study consisted of cDNA or gDNA derived from T cells, B-cell-depleted T cells, or PBMCs. Deeply sampled blood TCRbeta repertoires from subjects exposed to, actively infected with, or recovered from COVID-19 were included in the dataset. The repertoires were released in a freely available public database intended as a resource for research on the immune response to SARS-CoV-2. The samples were drawn from two sources: the first 160 participants of the ongoing ImmuneRACE study, and fewer than 1,500 subjects contributed by 6 global collaborators. A de-identified subject ID, COVID-19 status, age in years and sex were almost always included in the sample metadata. HLA class I and class II types, where available, came from metadata supplied by the sample provider rather than from assay-based typing. The investigation overall reported the following: How much clinical and demographic metadata was included differed by source and by participant, and the metadata was provided uncurated.

Note on this clone: Its antigen remains undetermined. The input lacks base qualities; no much larger clone sits a single base away.

Enrolling through a virtual design, the prospective study's participants ranged in age from roughly 18 to 90 years and lived across roughly 24 United States geographic areas. To assign participants to cohorts, the prospective study relied on clinical history that participants themselves reported in a screening survey and a study questionnaire. Each participant in the prospective study had whole blood, serum and a nasopharyngeal or oropharyngeal swab collected by mobile phlebotomists. Participants in the prospective study had the option to provide additional blood draws and questionnaires over an approximately 2-month period. Prospective study blood samples were shipped either frozen or at room temperature before DNA extraction. In the germline V gene, CDR1 corresponds to SQVTM and CDR2 to ANQGSEA. The CDR3 sequence holds 14 residues, the cysteine and phenylalanine included. Only CDR3 DNA is held: 42 bases, read in frame from base 1. For this chain, trimming is 8 bases at the V end and 1 base at the J end, and the number of junction bases without a gene match is 6.

The immunoSEQ Assay, a bias-controlled multiplex PCR, was used to amplify TCRbeta CDR3 regions from genomic DNA. The original pipeline was this. The number of nucleated cells in each sample was estimated by amplification of reference gene primers within the assay. To quantify the absolute abundance of each unique TCRbeta CDR3 rearrangement, sequence reads were collapsed and filtered. Productive Simpson clonality was computed per sample as the square root of Simpson's diversity index over productive rearrangements. Entries here come from immuneACCESS through TCRdb and include only in-frame sequences with V and J called. Some clones fail to appear in such tables; in the studies checked, an unresolved V gene covers under half of the shortfall, and the cause of the remainder is unknown. V, J and clone size derive from that table, while D and trimming were established from the DNA sequence. In all, the sample holds about 230,000 clones, and roughly 86% of those were seen once. Jointly, the top ten make up less than 4.5% of the sample.

The sequence was obtained from a woman younger than 45 with acute COVID-19. The sequenced sample was PBMCs or T cells enriched from blood (not recorded which). The chain employs TRBV29-1 and TRBJ2-1; 9 middle bases align to TRBD1. CDR3 protein: CSTKTGGSYNEQFF. The bases are TGCAGCACTAAGACAGGGGGGTCCTACAATGAGCAGTTCTTC.